The 22 T cell receptor beta chains below were found in one sample sequenced in a study of T cells after yellow fever vaccination (dated by TCRdb to the late 2010s). The treatment or condition label, read with the paper, signifies: live attenuated yellow fever vaccine strain. Library preparation used 5' RACE. Sequencer: Illumina HiSeq 2500. The public sequencing data were trimmed at Q25 with fastp and processed into clonotypes with MiXCR by TCRdb, which kept only in-frame beta chains. Every CDR3 protein is listed once, alongside the most common genes and DNA of its rows. The sample contains 600,000 to 750,000 distinct CDR3 sequences, 9% to 15% of them found a single time. The ten largest clones add up to more than 12% of the sample. The material was PBMCs, obtained on the day of the yellow fever booster vaccination. The source is a man aged 25-45 years who received the YFV17D yellow fever vaccine.

The chain carries TRBV7-9 and TRBJ2-7, with D possibly being TRBD1 or TRBD2 (5 bases each). CDR3 size: 15 residues. The ends were cut back, 4 bases at V and 6 bases at J, with 19 bases in the middle. Germline loops: CDR1 SEHNR, CDR2 FQNEAQ (reference sequence). The CDR3 DNA reads as TGTGCCAGCAGCTCCCGGGACCTCCGTCCGGGCGAGCAGTACTTC. This codes for CASSSRDLRPGEQYF. Drawing the rest from reference TRBV7-9 and TRBJ2-7, the complete variable domain is DTGVSQNPRHKITKRGQNVTFRCDPISEHNRLYWYRQTLGQGPEFLTYFQNEAQLEKSRLLSDRFSAERPKGSFSTLEIQRTEQGDSAMYLCASSSRDLRPGEQYFGPGTRLTVT.

This clonotype was seen a handful of times. The V call is TRBV25-1, the J call TRBJ2-1, with D unresolved. Deletions cut 6 bases from V and 4 bases from J, with 13 bases between. This CDR3 is 14 amino acids long. The V gene's germline CDR1 is MGHDK and CDR2 SYGVNS. The CDR3 protein is CASSLNLGYNEQFF. The CDR3 bases are TGTGCCAGCAGCCTCAACTTGGGGTACAATGAGCAGTTCTTC.

The genes are TRBV6-2 or TRBV6-3 and TRBJ2-7; tentatively, D is TRBD1 (6 bases). V was pared by 8 bases and J by 3 bases, with 14 bases between. CDR3 length equals 13 residues. The germline V gene encodes CDR1 MNHEY and CDR2 SVGEGT. The CDR3 reads CASGGRVGYEQYF. CDR3 sequence (DNA): TGTGCCAGCGGGGGCAGGGTTGGCTACGAGCAGTACTTC.

The J gene is TRBJ2-3, the V gene TRBV20-1; the match to TRBD2 covers 8 bases. CDR3 length equals 14 residues. The ends lost 6 bases at V and 6 bases at J; junction bases unmatched: 11. Germline CDR1 is DFQATT and CDR2 is SNEGSKA (reference sequence). The CDR3 region is CSAKAGGPSDTQYF. CDR3 bases: TGCAGTGCGAAGGCGGGAGGCCCATCGGATACGCAGTATTTT.

The chain couples TRBV3-1 to TRBJ2-4; D unresolved. Germline loops: CDR1 LGHDT, CDR2 YNNKEL (reference sequence). CDR3 length: 17 amino acids. V was cut by 4 bases and J by 0 bases, with 16 bases left in between. CDR3 loop: CASSPGSVRLAKNIQYF. The CDR3 nucleotides read TGTGCCAGCAGCCCCGGGTCGGTGCGCCTAGCCAAAAACATTCAGTACTTC.

The table lists this clonotype with a few counts. The V call is TRBV6-2 or TRBV6-3, the J call TRBJ2-7, with a possible D match to TRBD1 (6 bases). V lost 5 bases to trimming and J lost 7 bases, with 12 bases between them. The CDR3 runs 12 residues. Germline CDR1 MNHEY, CDR2 SVGEGT. The CDR3 sequence: CASSQGSGEQYF. CDR3 DNA sequence: TGTGCCAGCAGTCAGGGGTCGGGGGAGCAGTACTTC.

V gene TRBV7-9 combines with J gene TRBJ2-5; TRBD2 matches 7 bases. Germline values: CDR1 SEHNR, CDR2 FQNEAQ (reference sequence). The J segment lost 1 base and the V segment lost 5 bases, leaving 10 bases of the junction unmatched. The length of the CDR3 is 16 residues. The DNA for the CDR3 is TGTGCCAGCAGCCCGTGGGCTAGCGGTTTCCAAGAGACCCAGTACTTC. It specifies CASSPWASGFQETQYF. Full variable domain (outside the CDR3, taken from reference TRBV7-9 and TRBJ2-5): DTGVSQNPRHKITKRGQNVTFRCDPISEHNRLYWYRQTLGQGPEFLTYFQNEAQLEKSRLLSDRFSAERPKGSFSTLEIQRTEQGDSAMYLCASSPWASGFQETQYFGPGTRLLVL.

This CDR3 reads CASSFGPLGGYTF. In DNA, the CDR3 is TGTGCCAGCAGTTTTGGCCCACTGGGGGGCTACACCTTC. The chain links TRBV27 to TRBJ1-2, with D unclear. V gave up 3 bases and J gave up 8 bases, with 13 bases separating them. The CDR3 runs to 13 residues. Germline V gene sequence: CDR1 MNHEY, CDR2 SMNVEV (reference sequence).

The chain has TRBV14 and TRBJ2-3, with no clear D. This CDR3 has 13 residues. Germline CDR1 is SGHDN and CDR2 is FVKESK. V was pared by 3 bases and J by 2 bases, with 6 bases between. The CDR3 is CASSQGNTDTQYF. The DNA of the CDR3 is TGTGCCAGCAGCCAGGGAAACACAGATACGCAGTATTTT.

The sample holds a few counts of this clonotype. The V call is TRBV7-9, the J call TRBJ2-3; TRBD1 is a possible D gene (5 bases). From germline, CDR1 is SEHNR and CDR2 FQNEAQ (reference sequence). Between the trimmed V and J ends, which lost 5 bases and 7 bases, there was a span of 19 bases. CDR3 length: 15 amino acids. The CDR3 protein is CASSPSGRALHTQYF. CDR3 in DNA: TGTGCCAGCAGCCCGTCTGGCAGGGCGTTACATACGCAGTATTTT.

This clonotype was found many times. The rearrangement uses TRBV20-1 and TRBJ2-5; the match to TRBD2 covers 7 bases. Per germline, CDR1 DFQATT and CDR2 SNEGSKA (reference sequence). The ends lost 5 bases at V and 0 bases at J; junction bases unmatched: 3. This CDR3 contains 13 residues. The CDR3 DNA reads as TGCAGTGCTCGGCGGGAGAACCAAGAGACCCAGTACTTC. It is translated as CSARRENQETQYF.

The chain combines TRBV11-2 with TRBJ2-3, with TRBD2 matching over 8 bases. After removal of 0 bases from V and 4 bases from J, the junction contained 3 bases not matched to a gene. CDR1 is SGHAT, CDR2 FQNNGV, per germline. The CDR3 totals 15 residues. CDR3 sequence (DNA): TGTGCCAGCAGCTTAGATCTACTAGCGGCAGATACGCAGTATTTT. Translation gives CASSLDLLAADTQYF.

The chain couples TRBV28 to TRBJ2-4, with D tentatively TRBD1 (6 bases). Germline CDR1 and CDR2: MDHEN and SYDVKM. The CDR3 runs to 13 residues. The germline V and J ends were trimmed by 6 bases and 7 bases, with 13 bases remaining between them. CDR3 in amino acids: CASRPGARNIQYF. CDR3 in DNA: TGTGCCAGCAGGCCAGGGGCCCGGAACATTCAGTACTTC.

The V and J genes are TRBV30 and TRBJ2-3; 10 positions match TRBD2. J was trimmed by 11 bases and V by 4 bases; bases with no gene match: 9. CDR3 length: 13 amino acids. Germline V CDR1 and CDR2: GTSNPN, SVGIG (reference sequence). The CDR3 here is CAWTSGSKLVQYF. CDR3 coding DNA: TGTGCCTGGACTAGCGGGAGTAAATTGGTGCAGTATTTT.

This clonotype was detected a few times. The rearrangement joins TRBV3-1 to TRBJ1-2; D gene ambiguous. The V and J ends lost 1 base and 4 bases respectively, with 16 bases between them. The CDR3 is 16 amino acids. The germline gives CDR1 LGHDT, CDR2 YNNKEL (reference sequence). The CDR3 DNA reads TGTGCCAGCAGCCAAGGAGGTTTGTTAAGCCTCTATGGCTACACCTTC. It translates to CASSQGGLLSLYGYTF.

This clonotype was observed a handful of times. J is TRBJ2-5 and V is TRBV24-1, with TRBD2 identical over 13 bases. The CDR3 sequence is 16 residues long. Germline-derived CDR1 and CDR2 are KGHDR and SFDVKD. Unmatched junction bases numbered 4, after V lost 3 bases and J lost 4 bases. The CDR3 DNA sequence: TGTGCCACCAGTGATCCACTAGCGGGGGGGGGAGAGACCCAGTACTTC. Translation: CATSDPLAGGGETQYF.

This chain joins TRBV29-1 and TRBJ2-7, with no clear D. The CDR3 loop spans 12 amino acids. Germline CDR1 SQVTM, CDR2 ANQGSEA. Trimming left V 4 bases short and J 2 bases short, with 9 bases between. CDR3 DNA sequence: TGCAGCGTTGGAAAAGGCACCTACGAGCAGTACTTC. It yields the protein CSVGKGTYEQYF.

This clonotype was seen only a few times. The chain has TRBV12-3 or TRBV12-4 and TRBJ2-7, with D maybe TRBD1 (6 bases). The V end was cut by 1 base, the J end by 3 bases, with 10 bases between. CDR3 length equals 14 residues. The CDR3 DNA follows: TGTGCCAGCAGTTTAGACAGGGCCATCTACGAGCAGTACTTC. Translation: CASSLDRAIYEQYF.

V is TRBV25-1 and J is TRBJ2-1; D might be TRBD1 or TRBD2, each matching 6 bases. Trimming removed 7 bases from V and 9 bases from J, with 16 bases in between. This CDR3 comprises 13 residues. Per germline, CDR1 MGHDK and CDR2 SYGVNS. The CDR3 sequence is CASTPRGASEQFF. CDR3 in DNA: TGTGCCAGCACACCTAGGGGGGCAAGTGAGCAGTTCTTC.

This clonotype was seen ten or more times. The chain combines TRBV5-1 with TRBJ2-2; D uncertain. Germline CDR1 and CDR2: SGHRS and YFSETQ. This CDR3 is built from 12 residues. The V end lost 0 bases, the J end lost 10 bases, and 7 bases lay between the germline ends. The chain's CDR3 is CASSLAFEELFF. The DNA for the CDR3 is TGCGCCAGCAGCTTGGCCTTTGAGGAGCTGTTTTTT.

The rearrangement links TRBV20-1 to TRBJ2-7; TRBD1 aligns across 11 bases. The V segment lost 5 bases and the J segment 4 bases; nucleotides outside the gene matches: 4. The CDR3 sequence is 13 residues long. Per germline, CDR1 DFQATT and CDR2 SNEGSKA (reference sequence). The CDR3 protein is CSAVGTGGYEQYF. DNA of the CDR3: TGCAGTGCTGTAGGGACAGGGGGGTACGAGCAGTACTTC.

The DNA of the CDR3 is TGCAGTGCTATCGAGCGCCTCCTGGGAGATACGCAGTATTTT. This codes for CSAIERLLGDTQYF. V usage is TRBV20-1 and J usage is TRBJ2-3; D ambiguous. CDR3 length equals 14 residues. The V end lost 4 bases, the J end lost 5 bases, and 16 bases lay between the germline ends. The germline CDR1 and CDR2 sequences are DFQATT and SNEGSKA (reference sequence).